The 13 T cell receptor beta chains below all came from one sample that was sequenced in a study of shared clonotypes between healthy human individuals. This table comes from immunoSEQ multiplex PCR, and its TCRdb copy is limited to in-frame clones, with some not included. The table records about 1,500,000 clones, 95% to 97% of them present only once. The sequenced sample was naive CD4+ T cells sorted from blood. Subset given: CD45RA+ positively selected. These receptors originate from a man between 25 and 39 years old in good health.

The chain employs TRBV7-2 and TRBJ1-1; D ambiguous. The length of the CDR3 is 15 residues. Looked up from germline, CDR1 is SGHTA and CDR2 is FQGNSA. Trimming took off 4 bases at V and 1 base at J, with 13 bases between the two ends. CDR3 bases: TGTGCCAGCAGCTGGCTCGTTACTCCGAACACTGAAGCTTTCTTT. It is translated as CASSWLVTPNTEAFF.

This chain links TRBV6-6 with TRBJ2-7, with TRBD2 matching over 11 bases. The CDR3 loop spans 13 amino acids. V was pared by 11 bases and J by 3 bases, with 6 bases of the junction left unmatched. CDR1 and CDR2 from the germline V gene are MNHNY and SVGAGI (reference sequence). The CDR3 DNA sequence: TGTGCCGGCCGCACTAGCGGGAGCTACGAGCAGTACTTC. It is translated as CAGRTSGSYEQYF.

The chain couples TRBV19 to TRBJ2-2; 7 nucleotides agree with TRBD1. Per the germline V gene, CDR1 is LNHDA and CDR2 is SQIVND (reference sequence). V lost 7 bases and J lost 3; bases outside the gene matches: 2. The CDR3 runs to 13 residues. The CDR3 sequence is CASKRGHTGELFF. CDR3 DNA: TGTGCCAGTAAGAGGGGGCACACCGGGGAGCTGTTTTTT.

This chain links TRBV6-1 with TRBJ1-1; D call uncertain. With 6 bases removed from V and 0 bases from J, the gap between germline ends came to 14 bases. Looked up from germline, CDR1 is MNHNS and CDR2 is SASEGT. The length of the CDR3 is 15 residues. CDR3 sequence: CASSDGNFMNTEAFF. The CDR3 region has the DNA TGTGCCAGCAGCGACGGGAACTTCATGAACACTGAAGCTTTCTTT.

The V and J genes are TRBV5-5 and TRBJ2-1, with D maybe TRBD1 (6 bases). CDR3 length equals 14 residues. V was trimmed by 3 bases and J by 7 bases, leaving 14 bases between them. CDR1 is SGHKS and CDR2 is YYEKEE in the germline V gene (reference sequence). The CDR3 here is CASSSSPQGNEQFF. The CDR3 nucleotides read TGTGCCAGCAGCTCCTCTCCCCAGGGGAATGAGCAGTTCTTC.

The chain joins TRBV15 to TRBJ2-5, with TRBD2 matching over 9 bases. V lost 2 bases, J lost 3 bases, and 13 bases stayed unmatched. From germline, CDR1 is LNHNV and CDR2 YYDKDF (reference sequence). The CDR3 runs 18 residues. CDR3 loop: CATSRSFEASGIEETQYF. DNA of the CDR3: TGTGCCACCAGCAGATCTTTTGAGGCTAGCGGGATCGAAGAGACCCAGTACTTC.

CDR3 in DNA: TGTGCCAGCTCGCTCAGACTAGCGGCACTGAGCACAGATACGCAGTATTTT. This translates into CASSLRLAALSTDTQYF. The V call is TRBV18, the J call TRBJ2-3, with TRBD2 identical over 9 bases. The CDR3 loop spans 17 amino acids. Looked up from germline, CDR1 is KGHSH and CDR2 is LQKENI. J gave up 0 bases and V 6 bases, and 10 bases lay outside the gene matches.

The rearrangement uses TRBV25-1 and TRBJ2-2; the match to TRBD1 covers 9 bases. CDR1 is MGHDK and CDR2 is SYGVNS in the germline V gene. The V gene end was trimmed by 6 bases and the J gene end by 5 bases; junction bases not matched to a gene: 10. The CDR3 runs to 16 residues. CDR3 amino acids: CASRHTGTGRTGELFF. Written as DNA, the CDR3 is TGTGCCAGCAGACACACCGGGACAGGGAGGACCGGGGAGCTGTTTTTT.

The chain uses TRBV11-2 and TRBJ1-4, with 8 bases lining up with TRBD1. Germline V gives CDR1 SGHAT, CDR2 FQNNGV. Trimming at V came to 5 bases and at J to 3 bases, leaving 14 bases not matched to a gene. The CDR3 is 18 amino acids. The CDR3 DNA follows: TGTGCCAGCAGCCTCAGCCCTCTCGGACAGGGATCTAATGAAAAACTGTTTTTT. This translates into CASSLSPLGQGSNEKLFF.

This chain links TRBV6-1 with TRBJ2-1; 12 bases match TRBD2. Trimming cost V 2 bases and J 4 bases; bases outside gene matches: 18. Germline CDR1 reads MNHNS; CDR2 reads SASEGT. This CDR3 comprises 21 residues. The CDR3 is CASSENIRGYLLAGGYNEQFF. The CDR3 nucleotides read TGTGCCAGCAGTGAAAATATAAGGGGCTATCTTCTAGCGGGAGGGTACAATGAGCAGTTCTTC.

The chain joins TRBV5-4 to TRBJ2-5; D might be TRBD1 (6 bases). V was pared by 0 bases and J by 3 bases, with 12 bases between. The CDR3 runs 15 residues. CDR1 is SGHNT and CDR2 is YYREEE in the germline V gene (reference sequence). CDR3 loop: CASSLVGKGEETQYF. The CDR3 DNA follows: TGTGCCAGCAGCTTGGTGGGTAAGGGGGAAGAGACCCAGTACTTC.

This chain joins TRBV5-1 and TRBJ2-7, with D perhaps TRBD1 (6 bases). V was shortened by 4 bases and J by 6 bases, with 11 bases between the two germline ends. Per germline, CDR1 SGHRS and CDR2 YFSETQ. The CDR3 runs 12 residues. CDR3 in amino acids: CASSVVGAEQYF. Here the CDR3 DNA reads TGCGCCAGCAGCGTTGTGGGGGCCGAGCAGTACTTC.

In its sample, this clone was seen once. The chain is built from TRBV7-2 and TRBJ1-4; D remains ambiguous. CDR1 and CDR2 (germline): SGHTA, FQGNSA. V gave up 7 bases and J gave up 3 bases, with 9 bases separating them. CDR3 length: 13 amino acids. The CDR3 loop reads CASTTSSNEKLFF. In nucleotides, the CDR3 is TGTGCCAGCACCACGAGCTCTAATGAAAAACTGTTTTTT.